These 10 T cell receptor beta chains originate from one sample sequenced in a study of shared clonotypes between healthy human individuals. TCRdb keeps only in-frame clones here, not all; method: immunoSEQ multiplex PCR. The sample includes nearly 600,000 clones, 95% of them seen just once. Selected positively for CCR7 and CD45RO-negative, naive CD8 cells excluded terminally differentiated effector memory CD45RA+ cells. The sequenced sample was naive CD8+ T cells sorted from blood. Receptors originate from a woman in her twenties or thirties in good health.

The rearrangement joins TRBV29-1 to TRBJ2-6; no clear D. This CDR3 is 14 amino acids long. In germline, CDR1 is SQVTM, CDR2 ANQGSEA. Trimming pared 6 bases from V and 1 base from J, leaving 10 bases between. The CDR3: CSVTQQSGANVLTF. The CDR3 nucleotides are TGCAGCGTGACCCAGCAATCTGGGGCCAACGTCCTGACTTTC. Combining the CDR3 with reference TRBV29-1 and TRBJ2-6 gives the whole variable domain SAVISQKPSRDICQRGTSLTIQCQVDSQVTMMFWYRQQPGQSLTLIATANQGSEATYESGFVIDKFPISRPNLTFSTLTVSNMSPEDSSIYLCSVTQQSGANVLTFGAGSRLTVL.

This clone was recorded only once. J is TRBJ2-7 and V is TRBV7-9, with D hard to call. Per germline, CDR1 SEHNR and CDR2 FQNEAQ (reference sequence). CDR3 size: 12 residues. Trimming took 6 bases from V and 2 from J, leaving 8 bases between them. The CDR3 coding sequence is TGTGCCAGCAGGCTCCCCCCCTACGAGCAGTACTTC. This gives the protein CASRLPPYEQYF.

This clone was observed once. The V and J genes are TRBV28 and TRBJ2-1; 10 positions match TRBD1. The germline V gene has CDR1 MDHEN and CDR2 SYDVKM. The CDR3 has 15 amino acids. V shed 5 bases, J shed 3 bases, and the junction held 4 bases outside the gene matches. CDR3: CASSGGTGVYNEQFF. In nucleotides, the CDR3 is TGTGCCAGCAGTGGCGGGACAGGGGTCTACAATGAGCAGTTCTTC.

The chain carries TRBV19 and TRBJ1-3; D remains ambiguous. V gave up 5 bases and J gave up 1 base, with 6 bases separating them. CDR1 is LNHDA and CDR2 is SQIVND in the germline V gene (reference sequence). The CDR3 has 13 amino acids. Here the CDR3 DNA reads TGTGCCAGTAGTCCAGCATCTGGAAACACCATATATTTT. This encodes CASSPASGNTIYF. The variable domain in full, completed from reference TRBV19 and TRBJ1-3, reads DGGITQSPKYLFRKEGQNVTLSCEQNLNHDAMYWYRQDPGQGLRLIYYSQIVNDFQKGDIAEGYSVSREKKESFPLTVTSAQKNPTAFYLCASSPASGNTIYFGEGSWLTVV.

The rearrangement joins TRBV27 to TRBJ2-5; TRBD1 agrees at 9 bases. CDR1 MNHEY and CDR2 SMNVEV come from the germline V gene (reference sequence). Trimming took 2 bases from V and 4 from J; bases not matched to a gene: 11. The CDR3 is 17 residues long. The CDR3 DNA reads as TGTGCCAGCAGTTTAGGGGCCGGGACAGGGTCCGCAGAGACCCAGTACTTC. The encoded protein is CASSLGAGTGSAETQYF.

This clone was observed a single time. This chain uses TRBV27 with TRBJ1-2, with 7 bases matching TRBD1. Germline-derived CDR1 and CDR2 are MNHEY and SMNVEV (reference sequence). V lost 9 bases, J lost 8 bases, and 9 bases stayed unmatched. The CDR3 consists of 12 residues. For the CDR3, the DNA is TGTGCCAGTAGCACAGGGGCGCGAGGCTACACCTTC. It yields the protein CASSTGARGYTF.

The CDR3: CATSLSQRGTQYF. DNA for the CDR3: TGTGCCACCAGCTTGTCTCAGCGAGGTACGCAGTATTTT. V usage is TRBV15 and J usage is TRBJ2-3; D remains unclear. V shed 5 bases and J shed 8 bases, with 14 bases lying between them. Germline CDR1 is LNHNV and CDR2 is YYDKDF (reference sequence). The CDR3 totals 13 residues.

V and J are TRBV30 and TRBJ1-1; TRBD1 aligns across 7 bases. Trimming took 1 base from V and 7 from J; bases not matched to a gene: 9. The CDR3 loop spans 14 amino acids. Looked up from germline, CDR1 is GTSNPN and CDR2 is SVGIG (reference sequence). The CDR3 loop reads CAWSESPRDSEAFF. Here the CDR3 DNA reads TGTGCCTGGAGTGAGAGTCCCCGGGACAGTGAAGCTTTCTTT.

This clone was observed a single time. The chain joins TRBV28 to TRBJ1-3; tentative D call: TRBD1 (5 bases). Trimming cost V 3 bases and J 0 bases, with 18 bases left between them. Germline CDR1 reads MDHEN; CDR2 reads SYDVKM. The CDR3 length is 18 residues. The CDR3 nucleotides read TGTGCCAGCAGTTTCGTCGGGGCCTCTCTCCTCTCTGGAAACACCATATATTTT. Its protein is CASSFVGASLLSGNTIYF.

This clone was seen a handful of times. The V gene is TRBV19, the J gene TRBJ1-2; maybe TRBD1 (5 bases). Germline CDR1 is LNHDA and CDR2 is SQIVND (reference sequence). V was trimmed by 6 bases and J by 3 bases, leaving 14 bases between them. The CDR3 covers 14 residues. CDR3 loop: CASRRTWVDYGYTF. In DNA form, the CDR3 reads TGTGCCAGTAGGCGGACATGGGTCGACTATGGCTACACCTTC.